This T cell receptor (beta chain) was profiled in a study of control samples from healthy donors and cancer patients. TCRdb keeps only in-frame clones here, not all; method: immunoSEQ multiplex PCR. This table has 89,000 or so clones, 87% appearing once. This clone was seen once. Germline CDR1 MNHEY, CDR2 SMNVEV (reference sequence). Trimming removed 7 bases from V and 7 bases from J, with 14 bases in between. The CDR3 runs 14 residues. This TCR came from a man aged 45-65 years in good health. What was sequenced was blood. The rearrangement uses TRBV27 and TRBJ1-6, with D possibly being TRBD1 (5 bases). The CDR3 loop reads CASNHQGANSPLHF. CDR3 in DNA: TGTGCCAGCAACCACCAGGGTGCGAATTCACCCCTCCACTTT.